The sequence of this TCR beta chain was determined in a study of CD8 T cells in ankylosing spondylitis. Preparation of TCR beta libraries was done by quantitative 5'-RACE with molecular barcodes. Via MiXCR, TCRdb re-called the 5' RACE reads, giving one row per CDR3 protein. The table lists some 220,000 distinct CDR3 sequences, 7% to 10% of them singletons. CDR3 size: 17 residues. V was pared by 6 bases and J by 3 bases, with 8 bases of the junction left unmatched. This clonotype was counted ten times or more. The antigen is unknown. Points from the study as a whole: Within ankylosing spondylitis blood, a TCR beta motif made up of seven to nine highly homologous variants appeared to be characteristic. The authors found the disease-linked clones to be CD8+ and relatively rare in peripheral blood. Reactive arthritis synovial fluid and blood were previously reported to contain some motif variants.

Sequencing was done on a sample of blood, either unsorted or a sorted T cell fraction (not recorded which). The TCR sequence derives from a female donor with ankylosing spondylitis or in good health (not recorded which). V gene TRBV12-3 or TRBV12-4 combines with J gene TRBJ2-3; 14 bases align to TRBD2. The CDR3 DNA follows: TGTGCCAGCAGCCACGGGACTAGCGGGAGCAGGACAGATACGCAGTATTTT. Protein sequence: CASSHGTSGSRTDTQYF.